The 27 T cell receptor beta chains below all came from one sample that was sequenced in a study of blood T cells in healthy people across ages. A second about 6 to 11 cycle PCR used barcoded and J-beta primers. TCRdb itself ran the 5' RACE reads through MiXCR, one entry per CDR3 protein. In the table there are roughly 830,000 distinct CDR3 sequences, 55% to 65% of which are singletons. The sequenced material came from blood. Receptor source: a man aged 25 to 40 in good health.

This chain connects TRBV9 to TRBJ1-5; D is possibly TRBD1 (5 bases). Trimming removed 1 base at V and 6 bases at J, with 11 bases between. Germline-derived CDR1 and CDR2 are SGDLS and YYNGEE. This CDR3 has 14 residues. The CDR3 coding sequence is TGTGCCAGCAGCGTAATGGGGGGGGGTCAGCCCCAGCATTTT. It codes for CASSVMGGGQPQHF.

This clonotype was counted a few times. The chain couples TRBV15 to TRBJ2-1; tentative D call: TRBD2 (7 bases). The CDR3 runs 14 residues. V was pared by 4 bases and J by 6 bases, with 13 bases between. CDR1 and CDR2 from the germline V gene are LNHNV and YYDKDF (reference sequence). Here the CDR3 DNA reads TGTGCCACCAGCACTCGAGGGGGGGCCAATGAGCAGTTCTTC. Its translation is CATSTRGGANEQFF.

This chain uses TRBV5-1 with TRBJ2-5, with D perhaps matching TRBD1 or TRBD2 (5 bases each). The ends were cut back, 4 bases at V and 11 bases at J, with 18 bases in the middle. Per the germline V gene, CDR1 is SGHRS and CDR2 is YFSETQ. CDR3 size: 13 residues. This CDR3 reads CASSQTSFREQYF. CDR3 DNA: TGCGCCAGCAGCCAAACTAGTTTCAGGGAGCAGTACTTC.

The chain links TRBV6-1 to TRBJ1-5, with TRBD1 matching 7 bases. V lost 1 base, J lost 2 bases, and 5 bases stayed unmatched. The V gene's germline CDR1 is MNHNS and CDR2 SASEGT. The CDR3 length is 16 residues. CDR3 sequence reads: CASSEEGAVGNQPQHF. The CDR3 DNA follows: TGTGCCAGCAGTGAAGAGGGGGCCGTCGGCAATCAGCCCCAGCATTTT.

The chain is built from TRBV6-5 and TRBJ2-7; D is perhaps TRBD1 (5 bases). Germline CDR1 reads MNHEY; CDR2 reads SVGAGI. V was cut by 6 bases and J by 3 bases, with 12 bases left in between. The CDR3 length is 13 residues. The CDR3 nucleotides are TGTGCCAGCAGAGTGACAGTCGGCTACGAGCAGTACTTC. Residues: CASRVTVGYEQYF.

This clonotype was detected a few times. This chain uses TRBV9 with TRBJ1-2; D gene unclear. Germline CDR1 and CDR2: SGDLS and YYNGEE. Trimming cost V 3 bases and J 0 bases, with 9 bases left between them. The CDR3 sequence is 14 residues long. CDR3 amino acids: CASSEESPNYGYTF. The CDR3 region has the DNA TGTGCCAGCAGCGAAGAATCCCCTAACTATGGCTACACCTTC.

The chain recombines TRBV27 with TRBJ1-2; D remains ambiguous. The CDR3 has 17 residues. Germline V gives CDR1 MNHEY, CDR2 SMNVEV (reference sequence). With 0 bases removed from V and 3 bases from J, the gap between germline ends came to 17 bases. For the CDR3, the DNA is TGTGCCAGCAGTTTATCGATTGTAACGCCCCAGTACTATGGCTACACCTTC. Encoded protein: CASSLSIVTPQYYGYTF.

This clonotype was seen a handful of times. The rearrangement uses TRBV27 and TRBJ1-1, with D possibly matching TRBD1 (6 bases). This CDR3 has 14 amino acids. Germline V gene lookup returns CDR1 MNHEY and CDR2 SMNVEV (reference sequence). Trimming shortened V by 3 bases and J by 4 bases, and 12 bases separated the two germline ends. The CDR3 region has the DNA TGTGCCAGCAGTTTGTCGCAGGGGAGCACTGAAGCTTTCTTT. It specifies CASSLSQGSTEAFF.

The CDR3 reads CASSLVGDRAVEQYF. CDR3 nucleotides: TGTGCCAGCAGTTTAGTAGGTGACAGGGCGGTCGAGCAGTACTTC. The chain recombines TRBV12-3 or TRBV12-4 with TRBJ2-5; 7 bases match TRBD1. The end of the DNA is better explained by TRBJ2-7, so the J call may be wrong. The CDR3 is 15 residues long.

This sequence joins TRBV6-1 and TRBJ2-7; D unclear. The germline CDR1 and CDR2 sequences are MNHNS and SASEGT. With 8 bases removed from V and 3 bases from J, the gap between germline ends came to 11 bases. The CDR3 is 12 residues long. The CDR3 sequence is CASRRVVYEQYF. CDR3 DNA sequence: TGTGCCAGCCGAAGGGTAGTCTACGAGCAGTACTTC.

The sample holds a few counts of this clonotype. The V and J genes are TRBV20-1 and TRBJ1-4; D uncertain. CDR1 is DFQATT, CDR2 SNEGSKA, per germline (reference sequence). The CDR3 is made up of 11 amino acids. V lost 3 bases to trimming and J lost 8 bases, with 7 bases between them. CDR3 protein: CSARGPEKLFF. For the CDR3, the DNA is TGCAGTGCTAGGGGCCCGGAAAAACTGTTTTTT.

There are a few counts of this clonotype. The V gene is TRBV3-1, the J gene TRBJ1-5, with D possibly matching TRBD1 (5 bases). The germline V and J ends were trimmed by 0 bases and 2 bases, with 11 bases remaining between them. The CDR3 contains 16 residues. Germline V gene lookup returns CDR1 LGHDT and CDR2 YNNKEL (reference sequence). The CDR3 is CASSQDGGIGNQPQHF. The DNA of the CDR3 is TGTGCCAGCAGCCAAGATGGGGGTATAGGCAATCAGCCCCAGCATTTT.

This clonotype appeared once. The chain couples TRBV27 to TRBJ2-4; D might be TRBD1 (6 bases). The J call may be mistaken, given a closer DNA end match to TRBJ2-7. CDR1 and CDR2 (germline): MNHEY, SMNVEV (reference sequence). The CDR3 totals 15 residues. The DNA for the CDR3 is TGTGCCAGCAGTTTAACAGGGAGTGGTGGTTACGAGCAGTACTTC. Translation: CASSLTGSGGYEQYF.

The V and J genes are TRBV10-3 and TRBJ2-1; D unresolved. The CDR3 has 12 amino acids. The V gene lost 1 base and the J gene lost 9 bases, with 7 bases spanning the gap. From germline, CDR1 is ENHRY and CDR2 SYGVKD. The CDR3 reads CAISEYSREQFF. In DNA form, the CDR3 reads TGTGCCATCAGTGAGTATAGTCGTGAGCAGTTCTTC.

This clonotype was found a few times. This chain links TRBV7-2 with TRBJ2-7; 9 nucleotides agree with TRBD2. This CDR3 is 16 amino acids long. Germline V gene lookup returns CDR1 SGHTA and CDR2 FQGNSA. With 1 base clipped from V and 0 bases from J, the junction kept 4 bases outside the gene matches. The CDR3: CASSLELAGFSYEQYF. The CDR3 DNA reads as TGTGCCAGCAGCTTAGAACTAGCGGGTTTCTCCTACGAGCAGTACTTC.

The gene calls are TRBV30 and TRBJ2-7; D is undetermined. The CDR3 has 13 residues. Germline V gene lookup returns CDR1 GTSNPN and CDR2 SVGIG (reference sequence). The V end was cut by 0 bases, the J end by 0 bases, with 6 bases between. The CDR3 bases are TGTGCCTGGAGTGTGGCTGGCTCCTACGAGCAGTACTTC. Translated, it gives CAWSVAGSYEQYF.

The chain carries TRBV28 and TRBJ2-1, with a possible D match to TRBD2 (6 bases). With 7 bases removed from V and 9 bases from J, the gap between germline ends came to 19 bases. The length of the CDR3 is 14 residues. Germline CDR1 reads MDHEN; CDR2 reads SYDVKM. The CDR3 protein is CASTTGSREFEQFF. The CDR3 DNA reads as TGTGCCAGCACGACCGGGAGCCGGGAGTTTGAGCAGTTCTTC. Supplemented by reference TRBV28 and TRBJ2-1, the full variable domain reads DVKVTQSSRYLVKRTGEKVFLECVQDMDHENMFWYRQDPGLGLRLIYFSYDVKMKEKGDIPEGYSVSREKKERFSLILESASTNQTSMYLCASTTGSREFEQFFGPGTRLTVL.

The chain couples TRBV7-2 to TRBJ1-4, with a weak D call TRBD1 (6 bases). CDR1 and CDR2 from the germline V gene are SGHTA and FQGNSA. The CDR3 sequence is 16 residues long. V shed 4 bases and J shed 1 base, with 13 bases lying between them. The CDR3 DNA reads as TGTGCCAGCAGCTGGGGGCAGGGGAGAACTAATGAAAAACTGTTTTTT. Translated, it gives CASSWGQGRTNEKLFF.

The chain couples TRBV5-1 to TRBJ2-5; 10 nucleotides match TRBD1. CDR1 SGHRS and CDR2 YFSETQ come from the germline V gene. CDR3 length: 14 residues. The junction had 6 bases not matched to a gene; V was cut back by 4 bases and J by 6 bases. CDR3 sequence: CASSPGQGIKTQYF. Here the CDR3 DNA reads TGCGCCAGCAGCCCGGGACAGGGGATAAAGACCCAGTACTTC.

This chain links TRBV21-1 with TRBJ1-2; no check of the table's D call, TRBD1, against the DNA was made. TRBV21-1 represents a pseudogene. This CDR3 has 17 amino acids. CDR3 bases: TGTGCCAGCAGCAAATGGGGGGCGAGGACGGGGAACTATGGCTACACCTTC. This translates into CASSKWGARTGNYGYTF.

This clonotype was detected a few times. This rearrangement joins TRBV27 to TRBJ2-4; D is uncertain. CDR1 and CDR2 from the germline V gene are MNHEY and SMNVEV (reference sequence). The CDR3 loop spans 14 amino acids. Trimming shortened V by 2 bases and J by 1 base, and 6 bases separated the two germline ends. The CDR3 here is CASSLGRAKNIQYF. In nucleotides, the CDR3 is TGTGCCAGCAGTTTAGGCAGGGCCAAAAACATTCAGTACTTC.

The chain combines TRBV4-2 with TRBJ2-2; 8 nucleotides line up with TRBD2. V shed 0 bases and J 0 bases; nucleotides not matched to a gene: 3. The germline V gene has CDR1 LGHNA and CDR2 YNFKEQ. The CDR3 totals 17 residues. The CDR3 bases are TGTGCCAGCAGCCAAGACCAAGCGGGGGCGAACACCGGGGAGCTGTTTTTT. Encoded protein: CASSQDQAGANTGELFF.

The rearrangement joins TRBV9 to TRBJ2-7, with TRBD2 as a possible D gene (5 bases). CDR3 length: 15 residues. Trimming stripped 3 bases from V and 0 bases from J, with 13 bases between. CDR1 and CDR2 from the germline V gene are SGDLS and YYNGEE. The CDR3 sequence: CASSASPGISYEQYF. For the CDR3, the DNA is TGTGCCAGCAGCGCCAGCCCGGGGATCTCCTACGAGCAGTACTTC.

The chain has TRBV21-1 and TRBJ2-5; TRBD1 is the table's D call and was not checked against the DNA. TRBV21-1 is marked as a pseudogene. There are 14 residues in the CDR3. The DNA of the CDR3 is TGTGCCAGCAGCAGGACAGCCCTGTTGGAGACCCAGTACTTC. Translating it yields CASSRTALLETQYF.

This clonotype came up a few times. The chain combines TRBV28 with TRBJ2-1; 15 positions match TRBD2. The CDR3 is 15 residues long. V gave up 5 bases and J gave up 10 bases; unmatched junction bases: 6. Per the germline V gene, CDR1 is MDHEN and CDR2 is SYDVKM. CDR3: CASSPWTSGGGEQFF. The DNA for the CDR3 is TGTGCCAGCAGTCCTTGGACTAGCGGGGGGGGCGAGCAGTTCTTC.

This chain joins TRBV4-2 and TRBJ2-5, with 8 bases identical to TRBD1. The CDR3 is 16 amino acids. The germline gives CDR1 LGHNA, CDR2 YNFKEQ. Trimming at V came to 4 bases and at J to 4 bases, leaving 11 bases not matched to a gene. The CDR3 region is CASSPDRDRRGETQYF. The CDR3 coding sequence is TGTGCCAGCAGCCCCGACCGGGACAGGCGTGGAGAGACCCAGTACTTC.

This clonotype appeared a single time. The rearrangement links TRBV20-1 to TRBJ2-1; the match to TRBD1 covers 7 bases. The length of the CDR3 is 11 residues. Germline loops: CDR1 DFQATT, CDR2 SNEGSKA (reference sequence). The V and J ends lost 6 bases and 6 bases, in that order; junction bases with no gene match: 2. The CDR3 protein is CSADRANEQFF. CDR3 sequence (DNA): TGCAGTGCCGACAGGGCCAATGAGCAGTTCTTC.